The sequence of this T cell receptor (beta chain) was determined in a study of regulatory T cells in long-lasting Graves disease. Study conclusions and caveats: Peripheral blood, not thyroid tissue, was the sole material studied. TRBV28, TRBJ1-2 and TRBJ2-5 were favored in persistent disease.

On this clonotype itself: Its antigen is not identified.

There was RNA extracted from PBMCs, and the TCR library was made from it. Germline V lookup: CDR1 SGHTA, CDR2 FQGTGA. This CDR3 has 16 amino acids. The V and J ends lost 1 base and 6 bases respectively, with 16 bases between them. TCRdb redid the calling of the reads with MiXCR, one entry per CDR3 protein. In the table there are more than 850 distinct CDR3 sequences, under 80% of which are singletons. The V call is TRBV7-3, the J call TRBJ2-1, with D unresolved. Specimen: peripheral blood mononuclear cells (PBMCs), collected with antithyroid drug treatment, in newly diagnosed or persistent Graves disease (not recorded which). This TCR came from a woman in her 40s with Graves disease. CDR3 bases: TGTGCCAGCAGCTTAAAAAACCTCTTAGGAGCCAATGAGCAGTTCTTC. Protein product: CASSLKNLLGANEQFF.